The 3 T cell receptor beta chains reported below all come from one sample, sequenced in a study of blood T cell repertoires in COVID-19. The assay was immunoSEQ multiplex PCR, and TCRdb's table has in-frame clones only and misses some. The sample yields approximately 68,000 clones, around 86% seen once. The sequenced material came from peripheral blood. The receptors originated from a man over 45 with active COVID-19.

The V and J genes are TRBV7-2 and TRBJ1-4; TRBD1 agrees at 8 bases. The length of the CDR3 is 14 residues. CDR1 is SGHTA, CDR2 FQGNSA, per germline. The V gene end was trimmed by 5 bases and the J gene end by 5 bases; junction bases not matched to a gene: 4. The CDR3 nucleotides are TGTGCCAGCAGCCAACAGGGGGGGAATGAAAAACTGTTTTTT. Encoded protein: CASSQQGGNEKLFF.

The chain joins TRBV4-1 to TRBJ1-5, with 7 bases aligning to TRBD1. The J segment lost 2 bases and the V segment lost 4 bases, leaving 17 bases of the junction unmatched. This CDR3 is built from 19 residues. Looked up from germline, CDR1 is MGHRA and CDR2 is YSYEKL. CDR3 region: CASSPSGGDRVAGNQPQHF. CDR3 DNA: TGCGCCAGCAGCCCTTCTGGCGGCGACAGGGTAGCGGGCAATCAGCCCCAGCATTTT.

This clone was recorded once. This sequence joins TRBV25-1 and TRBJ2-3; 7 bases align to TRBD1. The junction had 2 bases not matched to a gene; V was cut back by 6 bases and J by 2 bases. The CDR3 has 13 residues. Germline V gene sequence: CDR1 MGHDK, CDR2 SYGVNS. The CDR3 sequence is CASRGQVTDTQYF. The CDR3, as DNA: TGTGCCAGCAGAGGACAGGTCACAGATACGCAGTATTTT.